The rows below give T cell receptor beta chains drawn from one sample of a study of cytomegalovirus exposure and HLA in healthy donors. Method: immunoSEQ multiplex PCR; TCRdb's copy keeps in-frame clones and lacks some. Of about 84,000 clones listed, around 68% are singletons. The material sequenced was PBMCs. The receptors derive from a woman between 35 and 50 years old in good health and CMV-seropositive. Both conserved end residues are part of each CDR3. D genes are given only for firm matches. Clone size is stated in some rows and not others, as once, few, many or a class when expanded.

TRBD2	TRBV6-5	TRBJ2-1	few	CASSLAGVGYNEQFF	TGTGCCAGCAGCCTAGCGGGAGTAGGTTACAATGAGCAGTTCTTC
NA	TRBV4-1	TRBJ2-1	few	CASSLSGLTYNEQFF	TGCGCCAGCAGCCTCTCGGGATTAACCTACAATGAGCAGTTCTTC
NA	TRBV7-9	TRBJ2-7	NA	CASSLAQGPYEQYF	TGTGCCAGCAGCTTAGCGCAGGGTCCCTACGAGCAGTACTTC
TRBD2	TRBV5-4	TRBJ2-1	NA	CASSLALAEYNEQFF	TGTGCCAGCAGCTTGGCTCTAGCGGAATACAATGAGCAGTTCTTC
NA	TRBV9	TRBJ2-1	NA	CASSALSREQFF	TGTGCCAGCAGCGCACTTAGCCGTGAGCAGTTCTTC
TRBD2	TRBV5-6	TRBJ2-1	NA	CASSSSGTSGRAGYNEQFF	TGTGCCAGCAGCTCATCCGGGACTAGCGGGAGGGCCGGGTACAATGAGCAGTTCTTC
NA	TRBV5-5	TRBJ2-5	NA	CASSFFSGGGGETQYF	TGTGCCAGCAGCTTTTTTTCGGGAGGAGGGGGAGAGACCCAGTACTTC
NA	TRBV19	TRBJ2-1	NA	CASSLGGGYNEQFF	TGTGCCAGTTCACTAGGGGGTGGATACAATGAGCAGTTCTTC
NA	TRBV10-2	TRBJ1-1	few	CASSESGRQNRATRNTEAFF	TGCGCCAGCAGTGAGTCCGGTCGACAGAACAGGGCGACACGGAACACTGAAGCTTTCTTT
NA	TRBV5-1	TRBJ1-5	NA	CASSLLGADQPQHF	TGCGCCAGCAGCTTGCTGGGGGCGGATCAGCCCCAGCATTTT
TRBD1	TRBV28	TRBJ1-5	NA	CASRPVGQLQPQHF	TGTGCCAGCAGGCCGGTGGGACAGCTCCAGCCCCAGCATTTT
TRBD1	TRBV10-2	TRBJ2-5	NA	CASSGGQGVYKTQYF	TGCGCCAGCAGTGGGGGACAGGGGGTGTACAAGACCCAGTACTTC
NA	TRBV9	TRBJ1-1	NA	CASSVETGNTEAFF	TGTGCCAGCAGCGTAGAGACAGGGAACACTGAAGCTTTCTTT
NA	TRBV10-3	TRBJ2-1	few	CAIGGGSNEQFF	TGTGCCATCGGCGGAGGGAGCAATGAGCAGTTCTTC
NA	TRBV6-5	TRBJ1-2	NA	CASSYVGGGGYTF	TGTGCCAGCAGTTACGTGGGGGGGGGAGGCTACACCTTC
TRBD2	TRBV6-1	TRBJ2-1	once	CASSQGLASSSYNEQFF	TGTGCCAGCAGTCAAGGACTAGCGTCAAGCTCCTACAATGAGCAGTTCTTC
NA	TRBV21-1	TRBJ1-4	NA	CASSAPQADRTTNEKLFF	TGTGCCAGCAGCGCACCCCAAGCCGACAGGACCACTAATGAAAAACTGTTTTTT
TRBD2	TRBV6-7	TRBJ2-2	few	CASSPSSGDNTGELFF	TGTGCCAGCAGTCCGTCTAGCGGGGATAACACCGGGGAGCTGTTTTTT
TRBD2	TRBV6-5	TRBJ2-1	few	CASSYSGEGQDEQFF	TGTGCCAGCAGTTATTCGGGGGAGGGCCAGGATGAGCAGTTCTTC
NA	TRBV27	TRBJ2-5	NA	CASSLSDPEQFGNF	TGTGCCAGCAGTTTATCGGACCCGGAACAATTCGGGAACTTC
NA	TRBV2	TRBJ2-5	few	CASRRGRGGRFYQETQYF	TGTGCCAGCAGGAGGGGGAGAGGCGGGAGATTCTACCAAGAGACCCAGTACTTC
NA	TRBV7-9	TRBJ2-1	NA	CASSLGGGYNEQFF	TGTGCCAGCAGCTTAGGTGGCGGATACAATGAGCAGTTCTTC
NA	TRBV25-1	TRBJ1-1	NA	CASSEYREGTEAFF	TGTGCCAGCAGTGAATATCGGGAGGGCACTGAAGCTTTCTTT
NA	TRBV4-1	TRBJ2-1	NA	CASSLLASASYNEQFF	TGCGCCAGCAGCCTATTGGCGAGCGCGAGCTACAATGAGCAGTTCTTC
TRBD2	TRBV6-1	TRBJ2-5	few	CASSGGRGQETQYF	TGTGCCAGCAGTGGCGGGAGAGGCCAAGAGACCCAGTACTTC
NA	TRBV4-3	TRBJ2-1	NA	CASSRATGGGGEQFF	TGCGCCAGCAGCCGGGCTACGGGAGGAGGGGGTGAGCAGTTCTTC
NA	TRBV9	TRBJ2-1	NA	CASSSQTIDNEQFF	TGTGCCAGCAGCTCCCAGACTATCGACAATGAGCAGTTCTTC
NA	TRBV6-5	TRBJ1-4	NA	CASSYGQPNEKLFF	TGTGCCAGCAGTTACGGACAGCCTAATGAAAAACTGTTTTTT
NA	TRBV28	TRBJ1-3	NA	CASSPPVGRYSGNTIYF	TGTGCCAGCAGTCCCCCGGTGGGGCGGTACTCTGGAAACACCATATATTTT
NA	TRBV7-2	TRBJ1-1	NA	CASSTHGGVGAFF	TGTGCCAGCAGCACCCACGGGGGGGTAGGAGCTTTCTTT
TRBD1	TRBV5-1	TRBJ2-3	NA	CASSMAQGPYTDTQYF	TGCGCCAGCAGTATGGCACAGGGGCCCTACACAGATACGCAGTATTTT
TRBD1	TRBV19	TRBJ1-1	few	CASSVTGRGTEAFF	TGTGCCAGTAGTGTGACAGGGAGAGGAACTGAAGCTTTCTTT
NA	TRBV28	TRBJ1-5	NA	CASIAGGGEAQHF	TGTGCCAGCATCGCGGGAGGTGGAGAAGCCCAGCATTTT
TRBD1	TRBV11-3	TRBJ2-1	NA	CASSTGQGTYNEQFF	TGTGCCAGCAGCACCGGACAGGGGACCTACAATGAGCAGTTCTTC
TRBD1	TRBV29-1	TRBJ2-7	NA	CSADRTGDGEEQYF	TGCAGCGCCGATCGCACAGGGGATGGGGAAGAGCAGTACTTC
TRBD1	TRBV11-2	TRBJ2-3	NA	CASSLVPGTADTQYF	TGTGCCAGCAGCTTAGTGCCCGGGACAGCAGATACGCAGTATTTT
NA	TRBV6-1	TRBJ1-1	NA	CASIGMNTEAFF	TGTGCCAGCATCGGGATGAACACTGAAGCTTTCTTT
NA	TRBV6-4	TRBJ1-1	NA	CASSGPRGLNTEAFF	TGTGCCAGCAGTGGACCTCGGGGGTTGAACACTGAAGCTTTCTTT
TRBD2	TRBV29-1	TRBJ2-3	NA	CSVEDYTSGRLDTQYF	TGCAGCGTTGAAGATTACACTAGCGGGAGGTTAGATACGCAGTATTTT
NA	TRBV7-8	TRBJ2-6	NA	CASSLGRRSGSGANVLTF	TGTGCCAGCAGCTTAGGTAGAAGGTCGGGCTCTGGGGCCAACGTCCTGACTTTC
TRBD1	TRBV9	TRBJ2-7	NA	CASSVTGTGATEQYF	TGTGCCAGCAGCGTTACCGGGACAGGAGCCACCGAGCAGTACTTC
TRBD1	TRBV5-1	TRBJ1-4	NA	CASRGTGGVNEKLFF	TGCGCCAGCAGGGGGACAGGGGGCGTTAATGAAAAACTGTTTTTT
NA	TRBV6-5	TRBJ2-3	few	CASSYSEENTDTQYF	TGTGCCAGCAGTTACTCGGAGGAAAACACAGATACGCAGTATTTT
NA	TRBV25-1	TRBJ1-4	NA	CASSDPQDVSEKLFF	TGTGCCAGCAGTGACCCACAGGACGTCTCTGAAAAACTGTTTTTT
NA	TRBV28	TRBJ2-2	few	CASSFQSAMNTGELFF	TGTGCCAGCAGTTTTCAAAGCGCCATGAACACCGGGGAGCTGTTTTTT